These 28 T cell receptor beta chains were all obtained from the same sample, sequenced in a study of blood T cell repertoires in COVID-19. Data came from immunoSEQ multiplex PCR; TCRdb stores just in-frame clones and leaves some out. The table shows some 70,000 clones, with approximately 79% occurring only once. Source material: peripheral blood. These receptors all stem from a woman between 45 and 60 years old with acute or convalescent COVID-19.

This clone was recorded only once. The chain joins TRBV7-6 to TRBJ2-2, with TRBD2 matching over 7 bases. The CDR3 extends over 14 amino acids. Germline trimming cut 1 base from V and 6 bases from J; bases unmatched to any gene: 2. The germline V gene has CDR1 SGHVS and CDR2 FNYEAQ. Here the CDR3 reads CASSLELASGELFF. The CDR3 bases are TGTGCCAGCAGCTTAGAACTAGCGTCCGGGGAGCTGTTTTTT.

V gene TRBV19 combines with J gene TRBJ2-7, with D perhaps TRBD2 (6 bases). Trimming removed 6 bases from V and 6 bases from J, with 24 bases in between. Germline V CDR1 and CDR2: LNHDA, SQIVND (reference sequence). There are 16 residues in the CDR3. The CDR3 DNA reads as TGTGCCAGTAGCCAACCTCGGGGGACGGGTACCTCCGAGCAGTACTTC. It encodes CASSQPRGTGTSEQYF.

The CDR3, as DNA: TGTGCCAGCAGCCGGTCACAGGGCTCTGGAAACACCATATATTTT. Translation: CASSRSQGSGNTIYF. The V and J genes are TRBV3-1 (or the pseudogene TRBV3-2) and TRBJ1-3; TRBD1 is a possible D gene (6 bases). CDR1 and CDR2 (germline): LGHDT, YNNKEL (reference sequence). V was cut by 4 bases and J by 0 bases, with 10 bases left in between. This CDR3 has 15 residues.

This chain uses TRBV7-9 with TRBJ2-1; 8 bases are a match to TRBD1. Germline values: CDR1 SEHNR, CDR2 FQNEAQ (reference sequence). The CDR3 spans 16 residues. Unmatched junction bases numbered 11, after V lost 4 bases and J lost 6 bases. The CDR3 sequence is CASSSTPGQGLNEQFF. The CDR3 DNA reads as TGTGCCAGCAGCTCAACCCCCGGACAGGGCCTCAATGAGCAGTTCTTC.

The chain couples TRBV28 to TRBJ2-5; 13 bases are shared with TRBD2. J was trimmed by 10 bases and V by 6 bases; bases with no gene match: 8. There are 14 residues in the CDR3. Germline CDR1 MDHEN, CDR2 SYDVKM. The CDR3 spells CASSSGLAGVGQYF. The CDR3 DNA reads as TGTGCCAGCAGCTCCGGACTAGCGGGAGTGGGCCAGTACTTC.

This chain uses TRBV5-4 with TRBJ1-1, with D unclear. The CDR3 loop spans 14 amino acids. From germline, CDR1 is SGHNT and CDR2 YYREEE (reference sequence). Trimming pared 0 bases from V and 1 base from J, leaving 7 bases between. The CDR3 sequence: CASSLGQANTEAFF. Written as DNA, the CDR3 is TGTGCCAGCAGCTTGGGTCAGGCGAACACTGAAGCTTTCTTT.

The count of this clone is one. J is TRBJ2-7 and V is TRBV2; D unclear. The CDR3 is 13 amino acids. Germline CDR1 is SNHLY and CDR2 is FYNNEI. V lost 4 bases, J lost 4 bases, and 11 bases lay in between. CDR3 coding DNA: TGTGCCAGCAGTGGAGGCGTGGTTTACGAGCAGTACTTC. Protein sequence: CASSGGVVYEQYF.

The chain has TRBV10-2 and TRBJ1-1, with 9 bases lining up with TRBD1. Germline CDR1 WSHSY, CDR2 SAAADI. The V segment lost 5 bases and the J segment 6 bases; nucleotides outside the gene matches: 13. The CDR3 spans 16 residues. CDR3 sequence (DNA): TGCGCCAGCAGTTCCCATCCTCGGGACAGGGTCGCTGAAGCTTTCTTT. Translated: CASSSHPRDRVAEAFF.

The table lists this clone with a few counts. CDR3 protein: CASREGYNEQFF. CDR3 sequence (DNA): TGTGCCAGCAGGGAGGGCTACAATGAGCAGTTCTTC. This rearrangement joins TRBV11-2 to TRBJ2-1, with D perhaps matching TRBD2 (6 bases). V was pared by 6 bases and J by 3 bases, with 6 bases between. The CDR3 is made up of 12 amino acids. Germline V gene lookup returns CDR1 SGHAT and CDR2 FQNNGV.

The chain combines TRBV3-1 (or the pseudogene TRBV3-2) with TRBJ1-2, with D tentatively TRBD1 (5 bases). The CDR3 consists of 13 residues. The V gene's germline CDR1 is LGHDT and CDR2 YNNKEL (reference sequence). V was clipped by 5 bases and J by 8 bases, with 15 bases between them. The CDR3 sequence: CASSARGAGGYTF. DNA for the CDR3: TGTGCCAGCAGCGCAAGGGGCGCGGGAGGCTACACCTTC.

This rearrangement joins TRBV29-1 to TRBJ1-3; D gene unclear. Looked up from germline, CDR1 is SQVTM and CDR2 is ANQGSEA. Deletions cut 5 bases from V and 2 bases from J, with 7 bases between. The CDR3 loop spans 12 amino acids. The CDR3 bases are TGCAGCGTTTTGGCCCCTGGAAACACCATATATTTT. This gives the protein CSVLAPGNTIYF.

The chain carries TRBV5-1 and TRBJ1-4, with D perhaps TRBD1 (6 bases). Germline CDR1 is SGHRS and CDR2 is YFSETQ. This CDR3 has 15 amino acids. V lost 3 bases, J lost 8 bases, and 17 bases lay in between. CDR3 DNA sequence: TGCGCCAGCAGCTCGTCAACAGGGCAGGGAGAAAAACTGTTTTTT. Encoded protein: CASSSSTGQGEKLFF.

This clone has just one count. This chain links TRBV7-3 with TRBJ2-2; 8 bases align to TRBD2. V gave up 2 bases and J gave up 1 base; unmatched junction bases: 9. CDR3 size: 18 residues. From germline, CDR1 is SGHTA and CDR2 FQGTGA. The CDR3 DNA reads TGTGCCAGCAGCTTATTGCCCAGCGGGGGCCGGAACACCGGGGAGCTGTTTTTT. Translation: CASSLLPSGGRNTGELFF.

The J gene is TRBJ1-2, the V gene TRBV18, with unresolved D. The V gene lost 2 bases and the J gene lost 5 bases, with 12 bases spanning the gap. This CDR3 comprises 14 residues. The germline CDR1 and CDR2 sequences are KGHSH and LQKENI. The CDR3 is CASSPSEGIYGYTF. The CDR3 bases are TGTGCCAGCTCACCATCGGAGGGAATTTATGGCTACACCTTC.

V is TRBV2 and J is TRBJ1-5, with 8 nucleotides matching TRBD1. J lost 4 bases, V lost 8 bases, and 10 bases had no gene match. The length of the CDR3 is 15 residues. Germline CDR1 and CDR2: SNHLY and FYNNEI. CDR3: CASRIGTGDNQPQHF. CDR3 DNA sequence: TGTGCCAGCCGAATCGGGACAGGAGATAATCAGCCCCAGCATTTT.

The chain carries TRBV7-3 and TRBJ2-5; possible D gene TRBD2, 5 bases. The CDR3 is 14 residues long. Germline CDR1 reads SGHTA; CDR2 reads FQGTGA. V was clipped by 3 bases and J by 2 bases, with 10 bases between them. DNA for the CDR3: TGTGCCAGCAGCTTTTACGGGAAGCAAGAGACCCAGTACTTC. This translates into CASSFYGKQETQYF.

The V call is TRBV5-4, the J call TRBJ2-7; 11 bases agree with TRBD2. The CDR3 contains 15 residues. Germline-derived CDR1 and CDR2 are SGHNT and YYREEE (reference sequence). The trim removed 2 bases at V and 7 bases at J, leaving 8 bases unmatched. The CDR3 DNA follows: TGTGCCAGCAGCTTACCCGGGACTAGCGGTTTAGAGCAGTACTTC. Protein product: CASSLPGTSGLEQYF.

The CDR3 loop reads CASSAPQGGEQYF. DNA for the CDR3: TGTGCCAGCAGCGCTCCTCAGGGAGGCGAGCAGTACTTC. This sequence joins TRBV9 and TRBJ2-7; D may be TRBD2 (6 bases). The CDR3 is made up of 13 amino acids. V gave up 3 bases and J gave up 6 bases, with 13 bases separating them. Germline CDR1 reads SGDLS; CDR2 reads YYNGEE.

The rearrangement joins TRBV7-2 to TRBJ2-1, with D perhaps matching TRBD2 (6 bases). The CDR3 has 12 amino acids. V lost 9 bases to trimming and J lost 8 bases, with 14 bases between them. Germline V gene sequence: CDR1 SGHTA, CDR2 FQGNSA. CDR3: CASRLVVDEQFF. The CDR3 coding sequence is TGTGCCAGTAGACTAGTTGTCGATGAGCAGTTCTTC.

The table lists this clone with a few counts. The chain carries TRBV19 and TRBJ2-1, with TRBD2 identical over 9 bases. The CDR3 has 15 amino acids. CDR1 and CDR2 (germline): LNHDA, SQIVND (reference sequence). V shed 3 bases and J 5 bases; nucleotides not matched to a gene: 5. Written as DNA, the CDR3 is TGTGCCAGTAGTATTGGGGCTAGCGGGAACAATGAGCAGTTCTTC. Protein: CASSIGASGNNEQFF.

This sequence joins TRBV5-6 and TRBJ1-1; 7 bases line up with TRBD1. CDR1 and CDR2 (germline): SGHDT, YYEEEE. The CDR3 spans 15 residues. After removal of 4 bases from V and 5 bases from J, the junction contained 11 bases not matched to a gene. DNA of the CDR3: TGTGCCAGCAGCCCTGGGAAGGGGGCAATGACTGAAGCTTTCTTT. Translation gives CASSPGKGAMTEAFF. Together with reference TRBV5-6 and TRBJ1-1, the CDR3 gives the full variable domain: DAGVTQSPTHLIKTRGQQVTLRCSPKSGHDTVSWYQQALGQGPQFIFQYYEEEERQRGNFPDRFSGHQFPNYSSELNVNALLLGDSALYLCASSPGKGAMTEAFFGQGTRLTVV.

The chain uses TRBV7-9 and TRBJ2-7, with 7 bases identical to TRBD1. This CDR3 has 15 residues. The germline gives CDR1 SEHNR, CDR2 FQNEAQ (reference sequence). J was trimmed by 0 bases and V by 6 bases; bases with no gene match: 8. CDR3 in amino acids: CASSGKTGNSYEQYF. Written as DNA, the CDR3 is TGTGCCAGCAGTGGAAAGACAGGGAACTCCTACGAGCAGTACTTC.

This chain connects TRBV28 to TRBJ1-1, with 8 nucleotides matching TRBD1. Per germline, CDR1 MDHEN and CDR2 SYDVKM. V trimming: 3 bases; J trimming: 7 bases; junction bases outside the gene matches: 10. CDR3 length: 15 residues. The CDR3 reads CASSFLLTGAVEAFF. CDR3 in DNA: TGTGCCAGCAGTTTCCTACTGACAGGGGCTGTTGAAGCTTTCTTT.

This chain connects TRBV6-5 to TRBJ1-1; 9 positions match TRBD1. The CDR3 has 15 residues. The trim removed 2 bases at V and 1 base at J, leaving 2 bases unmatched. The V gene's germline CDR1 is MNHEY and CDR2 SVGAGI. DNA of the CDR3: TGTGCCAGCAGTTACGAACAGGGGGCGAACACTGAAGCTTTCTTT. Its translation: CASSYEQGANTEAFF.

This rearrangement joins TRBV5-1 to TRBJ2-7, with 8 bases lining up with TRBD1. Germline V CDR1 and CDR2: SGHRS, YFSETQ. V was pared by 5 bases and J by 2 bases, with 6 bases of the junction left unmatched. This CDR3 is 14 amino acids long. CDR3 sequence: CASRRDRGAYEQYF. The CDR3, as DNA: TGCGCCAGCAGGCGAGACAGGGGCGCCTACGAGCAGTACTTC.

The J gene is TRBJ1-2, the V gene TRBV27, with a possible D match to TRBD1 (6 bases). This CDR3 has 15 amino acids. CDR1 MNHEY and CDR2 SMNVEV come from the germline V gene (reference sequence). Trimming stripped 6 bases from V and 4 bases from J, with 18 bases between. CDR3 sequence reads: CASRLTGPEIYGYTF. As DNA, the CDR3 is TGTGCCAGCAGGTTGACAGGACCCGAAATCTATGGCTACACCTTC.

The chain carries TRBV5-8 and TRBJ2-3, with D uncertain. The CDR3 is 14 residues long. V was trimmed by 2 bases and J by 0 bases, leaving 7 bases between them. CDR1 is SGHTS, CDR2 YDEGEE, per germline. As DNA, the CDR3 is TGTGCCAGCAGCTTAAGCTCTAGCACAGATACGCAGTATTTT. Amino acids: CASSLSSSTDTQYF.

The chain is built from TRBV30 and TRBJ2-1; 9 bases align to TRBD2. There are 15 residues in the CDR3. V lost 1 base and J lost 9; bases outside the gene matches: 10. Germline CDR1 GTSNPN, CDR2 SVGIG (reference sequence). The CDR3 nucleotides are TGTGCCTGGAGTGGAATAGCGGGAGAAACGGGTGAGCAGTTCTTC. Its translation: CAWSGIAGETGEQFF.